The present T cell receptor (beta chain) was sequenced within a study of blood T cell repertoires in COVID-19. TCRdb's copy holds only in-frame clones and misses some; the assay was immunoSEQ multiplex PCR. The sample records about 150,000 clones, 60% to 85% being singletons. This clone came up once. Per germline, CDR1 GTSNPN and CDR2 SVGIG (reference sequence). The germline V and J ends were trimmed by 2 bases and 4 bases, with 5 bases remaining between them. The length of the CDR3 is 11 residues. The rearrangement links TRBV30 to TRBJ1-1; D call uncertain. Sequenced: peripheral blood. The clonotype comes from a man aged 50-60 years with acute or convalescent COVID-19. The CDR3 bases are TGTGCCTGGAGTATCAGCACTGAAGCTTTCTTT. The encoded protein is CAWSISTEAFF. Using reference TRBV30 and TRBJ1-1 for the parts outside the CDR3, the full variable domain is SQTIHQWPATLVQPVGSPLSLECTVEGTSNPNLYWYRQAAGRGLQLLFYSVGIGQISSEVPQNLSASRPQDRQFILSSKKLLLSDSGFYLCAWSISTEAFFGQGTRLTVV.